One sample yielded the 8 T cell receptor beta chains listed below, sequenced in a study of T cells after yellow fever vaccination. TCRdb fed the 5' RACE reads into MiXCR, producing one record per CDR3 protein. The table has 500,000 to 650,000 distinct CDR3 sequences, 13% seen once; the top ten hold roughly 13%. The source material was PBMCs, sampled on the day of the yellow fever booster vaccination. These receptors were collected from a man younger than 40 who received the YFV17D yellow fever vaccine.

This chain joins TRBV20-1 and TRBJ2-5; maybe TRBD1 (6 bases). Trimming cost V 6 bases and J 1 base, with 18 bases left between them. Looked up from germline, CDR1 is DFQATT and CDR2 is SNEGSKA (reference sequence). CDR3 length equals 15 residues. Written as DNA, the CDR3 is TGCAGTGCCCTGATCCCCGGGACAATCCAAGAGACCCAGTACTTC. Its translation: CSALIPGTIQETQYF.

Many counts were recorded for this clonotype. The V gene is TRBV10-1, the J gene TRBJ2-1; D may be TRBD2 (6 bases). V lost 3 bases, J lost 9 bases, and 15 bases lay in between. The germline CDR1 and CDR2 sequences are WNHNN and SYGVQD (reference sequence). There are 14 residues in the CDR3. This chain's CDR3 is CASSDGLTPGEQFF. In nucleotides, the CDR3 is TGCGCCAGCAGTGATGGACTAACCCCCGGTGAGCAGTTCTTC.

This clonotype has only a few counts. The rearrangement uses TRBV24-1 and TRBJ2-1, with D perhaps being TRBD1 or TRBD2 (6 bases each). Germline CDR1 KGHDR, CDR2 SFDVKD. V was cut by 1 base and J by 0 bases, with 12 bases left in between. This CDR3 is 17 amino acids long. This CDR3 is CATSDFSGAPSYNEQFF. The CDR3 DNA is TGTGCCACCAGTGATTTCTCGGGGGCTCCCTCCTACAATGAGCAGTTCTTC.

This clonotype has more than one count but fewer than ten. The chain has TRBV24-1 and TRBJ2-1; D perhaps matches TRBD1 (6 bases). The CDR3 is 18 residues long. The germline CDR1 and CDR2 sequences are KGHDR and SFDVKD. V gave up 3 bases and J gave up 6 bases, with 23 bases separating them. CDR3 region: CATSDAAGAAGIVNEQFF. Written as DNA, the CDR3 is TGTGCCACCAGTGATGCAGCAGGGGCGGCGGGCATCGTCAATGAGCAGTTCTTC.

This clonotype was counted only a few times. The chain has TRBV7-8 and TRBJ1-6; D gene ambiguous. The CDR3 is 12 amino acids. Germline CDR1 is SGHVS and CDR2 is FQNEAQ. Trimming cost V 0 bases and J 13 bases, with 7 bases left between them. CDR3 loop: CASSLAPSPLHF. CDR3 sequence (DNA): TGTGCCAGCAGCTTAGCGCCGTCTCCCCTCCACTTT. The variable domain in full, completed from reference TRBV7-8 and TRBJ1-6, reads GAGVSQSPRYKVAKRGQDVALRCDPISGHVSLFWYQQALGQGPEFLTYFQNEAQLDKSGLPSDRFFAERPEGSVSTLKIQRTQQEDSAVYLCASSLAPSPLHFGNGTRLTVT.

The CDR3 loop reads CASRAGTGGTGYGYTF. CDR3 bases: TGCGCCAGCAGGGCCGGGACAGGGGGAACGGGCTATGGCTACACCTTC. This chain links TRBV5-1 with TRBJ1-2, with TRBD1 matching over 11 bases. This CDR3 has 16 residues. The V and J ends lost 5 bases and 4 bases, in that order; junction bases with no gene match: 10. The germline gives CDR1 SGHRS, CDR2 YFSETQ.

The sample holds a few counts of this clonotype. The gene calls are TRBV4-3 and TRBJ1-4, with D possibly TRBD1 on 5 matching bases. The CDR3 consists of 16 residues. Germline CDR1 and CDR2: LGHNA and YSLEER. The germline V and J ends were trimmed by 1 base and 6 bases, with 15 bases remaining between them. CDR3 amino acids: CASSQGTPGRDEKLFF. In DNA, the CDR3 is TGCGCCAGCAGCCAAGGGACGCCGGGACGGGATGAAAAACTGTTTTTT.

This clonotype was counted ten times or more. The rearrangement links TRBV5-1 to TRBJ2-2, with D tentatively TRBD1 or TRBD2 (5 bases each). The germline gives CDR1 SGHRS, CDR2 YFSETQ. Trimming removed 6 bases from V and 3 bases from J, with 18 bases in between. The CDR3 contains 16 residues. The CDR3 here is CASTPSGRGDTGELFF. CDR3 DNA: TGCGCCAGCACCCCCTCGGGGCGAGGGGACACCGGGGAGCTGTTTTTT.